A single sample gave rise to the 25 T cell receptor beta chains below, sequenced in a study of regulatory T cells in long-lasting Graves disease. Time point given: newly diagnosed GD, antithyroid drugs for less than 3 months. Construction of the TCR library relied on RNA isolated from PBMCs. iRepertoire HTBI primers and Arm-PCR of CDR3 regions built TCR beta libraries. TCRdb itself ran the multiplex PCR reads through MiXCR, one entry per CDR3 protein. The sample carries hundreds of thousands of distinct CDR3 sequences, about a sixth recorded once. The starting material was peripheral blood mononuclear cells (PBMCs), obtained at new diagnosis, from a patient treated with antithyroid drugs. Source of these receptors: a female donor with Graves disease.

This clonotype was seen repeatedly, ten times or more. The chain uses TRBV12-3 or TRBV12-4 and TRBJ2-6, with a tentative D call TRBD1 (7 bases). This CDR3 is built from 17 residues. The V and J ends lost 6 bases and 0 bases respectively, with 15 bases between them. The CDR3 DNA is TGTGCCAGCAGGTTGGGGGGACAGAGCTCTGGGGCCAACGTCCTGACTTTC. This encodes CASRLGGQSSGANVLTF.

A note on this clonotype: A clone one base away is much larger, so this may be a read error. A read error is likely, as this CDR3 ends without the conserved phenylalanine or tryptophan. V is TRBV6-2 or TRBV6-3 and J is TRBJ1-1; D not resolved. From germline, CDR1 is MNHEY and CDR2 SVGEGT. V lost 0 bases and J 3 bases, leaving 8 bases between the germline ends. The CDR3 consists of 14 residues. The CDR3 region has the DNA TGTGCCAGCAGTTACTCGCGGGCGCACACTGAAGCTTTCCTT. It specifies CASSYSRAHTEAFL.

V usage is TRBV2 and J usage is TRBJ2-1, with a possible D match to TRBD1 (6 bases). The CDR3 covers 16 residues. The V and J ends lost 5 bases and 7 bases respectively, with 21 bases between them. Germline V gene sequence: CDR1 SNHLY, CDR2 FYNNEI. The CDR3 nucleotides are TGTGCCAGCAGTTGGGACATCGGCCAGGGAATGAATGAGCAGTTCTTC. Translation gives CASSWDIGQGMNEQFF.

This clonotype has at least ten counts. CDR3 sequence: CASSWGGEGGDEQYF. The CDR3 DNA reads TGCGCCAGCAGCTGGGGTGGGGAGGGTGGCGACGAGCAGTACTTC. The chain carries TRBV5-1 and TRBJ2-7, with 7 nucleotides matching TRBD2. V was pared by 3 bases and J by 5 bases, with 11 bases of the junction left unmatched. The CDR3 extends over 15 amino acids. Looked up from germline, CDR1 is SGHRS and CDR2 is YFSETQ.

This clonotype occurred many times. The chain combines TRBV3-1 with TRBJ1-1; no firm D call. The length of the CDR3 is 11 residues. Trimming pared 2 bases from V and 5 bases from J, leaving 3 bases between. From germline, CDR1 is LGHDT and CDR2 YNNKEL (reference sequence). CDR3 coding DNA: TGTGCCAGCAGCCAATTTACTGAAGCTTTCTTT. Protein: CASSQFTEAFF.

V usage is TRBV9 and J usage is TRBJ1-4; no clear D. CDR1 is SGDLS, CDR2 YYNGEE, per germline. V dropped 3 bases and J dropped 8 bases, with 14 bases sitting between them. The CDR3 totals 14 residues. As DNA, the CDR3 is TGTGCCAGCAGCGCGGGCCCCGGCGGGGAAAAACTGTTTTTT. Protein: CASSAGPGGEKLFF.

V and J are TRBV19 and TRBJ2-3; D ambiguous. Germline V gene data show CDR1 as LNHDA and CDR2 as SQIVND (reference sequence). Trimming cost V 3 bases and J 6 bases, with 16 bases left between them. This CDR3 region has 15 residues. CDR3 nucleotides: TGTGCCAGTAGTATTGGCGTGCTGGTTACGGATACGCAGTATTTT. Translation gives CASSIGVLVTDTQYF.

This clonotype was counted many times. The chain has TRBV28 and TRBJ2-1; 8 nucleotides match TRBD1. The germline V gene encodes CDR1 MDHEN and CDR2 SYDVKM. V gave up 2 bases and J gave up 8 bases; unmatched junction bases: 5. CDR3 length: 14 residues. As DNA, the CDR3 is TGTGCCAGCAGTTTACCGGACAGGGACGATGAGCAGTTCTTC. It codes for CASSLPDRDDEQFF.

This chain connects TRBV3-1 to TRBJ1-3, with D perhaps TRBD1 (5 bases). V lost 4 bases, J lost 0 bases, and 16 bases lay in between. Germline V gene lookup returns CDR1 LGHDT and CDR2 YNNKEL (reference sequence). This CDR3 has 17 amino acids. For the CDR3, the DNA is TGTGCCAGCAGCCGGGACCGCATTCGGAACTCTGGAAACACCATATATTTT. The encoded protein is CASSRDRIRNSGNTIYF.

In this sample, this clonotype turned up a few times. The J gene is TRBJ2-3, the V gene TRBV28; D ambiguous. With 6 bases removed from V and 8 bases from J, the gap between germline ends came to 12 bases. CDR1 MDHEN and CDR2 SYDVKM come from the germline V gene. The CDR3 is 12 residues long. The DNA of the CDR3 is TGTGCCAGCAGCCCGTCGAGGATTACGCAGTATTTT. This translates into CASSPSRITQYF.

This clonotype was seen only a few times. CDR3 sequence (DNA): TGTGCCAGCAGCGTGGATGACAGACTAAATCAGCCCCAGCATTTT. Translated, it gives CASSVDDRLNQPQHF. This sequence joins TRBV9 and TRBJ1-5, with a tentative D call TRBD1 (5 bases). This CDR3 is built from 15 residues. Germline V lookup: CDR1 SGDLS, CDR2 YYNGEE. The ends were cut back, 2 bases at V and 4 bases at J, with 13 bases in the middle.

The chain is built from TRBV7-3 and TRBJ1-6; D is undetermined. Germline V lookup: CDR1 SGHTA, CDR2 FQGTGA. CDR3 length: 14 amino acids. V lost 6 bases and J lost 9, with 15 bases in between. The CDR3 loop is CASSSGPLGSPLHF. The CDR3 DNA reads TGTGCCAGCAGTTCCGGGCCCCTCGGTTCACCCCTCCACTTT.

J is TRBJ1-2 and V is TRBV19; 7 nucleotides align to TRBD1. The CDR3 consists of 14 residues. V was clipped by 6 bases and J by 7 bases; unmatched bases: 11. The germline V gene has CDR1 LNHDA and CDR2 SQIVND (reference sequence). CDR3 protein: CASRQGVQEAGYTF. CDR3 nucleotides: TGTGCCAGTAGGCAGGGGGTCCAAGAAGCTGGCTACACCTTC.

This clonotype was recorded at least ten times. The CDR3: CASSMGLQNTEAFF. The CDR3 DNA is TGTGCCAGTAGTATGGGTCTACAGAACACTGAAGCTTTCTTT. This chain joins TRBV19 and TRBJ1-1; no definite D call. CDR3 size: 14 residues. Between the trimmed V and J ends, which lost 3 bases and 1 base, there was a span of 9 bases. The V gene's germline CDR1 is LNHDA and CDR2 SQIVND (reference sequence).

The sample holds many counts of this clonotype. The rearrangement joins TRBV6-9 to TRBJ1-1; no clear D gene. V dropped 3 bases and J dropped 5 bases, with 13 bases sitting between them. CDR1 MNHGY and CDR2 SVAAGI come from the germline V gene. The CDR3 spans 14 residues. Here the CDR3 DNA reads TGTGCCAGCAGTTACTCTCTGGCGGGAACTGAAGCTTTCTTT. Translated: CASSYSLAGTEAFF.

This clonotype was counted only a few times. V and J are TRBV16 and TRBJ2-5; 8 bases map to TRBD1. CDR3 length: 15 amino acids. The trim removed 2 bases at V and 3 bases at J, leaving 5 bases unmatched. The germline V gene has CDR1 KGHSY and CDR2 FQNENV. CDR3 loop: CASSQITGQEETQYF. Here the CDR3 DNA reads TGTGCCAGCAGCCAAATCACGGGACAGGAAGAGACCCAGTACTTC.

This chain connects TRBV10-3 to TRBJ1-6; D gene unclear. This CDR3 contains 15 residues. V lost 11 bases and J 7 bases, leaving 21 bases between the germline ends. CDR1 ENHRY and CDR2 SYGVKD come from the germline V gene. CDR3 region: CAGSQENEGNSPLHF. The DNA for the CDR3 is TGTGCCGGCTCCCAGGAAAATGAAGGAAATTCACCCCTCCACTTT.

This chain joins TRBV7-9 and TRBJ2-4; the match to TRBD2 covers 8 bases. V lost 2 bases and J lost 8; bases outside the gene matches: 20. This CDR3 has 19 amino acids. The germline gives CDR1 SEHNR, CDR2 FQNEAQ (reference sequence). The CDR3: CASSLWRRSGSRERDIQYF. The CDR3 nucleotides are TGTGCCAGCAGCTTATGGCGCCGCAGCGGGAGTAGGGAGAGGGACATTCAGTACTTC.

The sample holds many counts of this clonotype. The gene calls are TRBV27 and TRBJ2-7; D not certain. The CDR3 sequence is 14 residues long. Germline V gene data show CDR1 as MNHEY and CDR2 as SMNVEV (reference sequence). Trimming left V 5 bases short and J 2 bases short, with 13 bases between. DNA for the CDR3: TGTGCCAGCAGTCCCGGCCCGATAACCTACGAGCAGTACTTC. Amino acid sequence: CASSPGPITYEQYF.

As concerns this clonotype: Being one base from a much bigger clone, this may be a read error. The CDR3 DNA is TGCAGTGCTCCAAAGGGCCCTAGCGGGGGGTCCTTCCAGTACTTC. Protein product: CSAPKGPSGGSFQYF. V and J are TRBV20-1 and TRBJ2-1, with 11 bases that match TRBD2. The last part of the DNA fits TRBJ2-5 better; the J call may be wrong. The CDR3 contains 15 residues. The germline V gene encodes CDR1 DFQATT and CDR2 SNEGSKA (reference sequence).

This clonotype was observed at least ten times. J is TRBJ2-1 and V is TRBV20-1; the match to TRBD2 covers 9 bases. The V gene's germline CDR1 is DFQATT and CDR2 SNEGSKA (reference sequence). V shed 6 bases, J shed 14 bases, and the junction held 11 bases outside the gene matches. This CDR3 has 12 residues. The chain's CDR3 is CSALAGEEMEFF. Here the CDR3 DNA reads TGCAGTGCCTTAGCGGGAGAAGAGATGGAGTTCTTC.

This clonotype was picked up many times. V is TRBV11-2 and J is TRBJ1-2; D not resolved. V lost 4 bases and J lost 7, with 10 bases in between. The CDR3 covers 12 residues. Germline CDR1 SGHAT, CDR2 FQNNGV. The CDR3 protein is CASSSPQPGYTF. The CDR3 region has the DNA TGTGCCAGCAGCTCCCCCCAACCTGGCTACACCTTC.

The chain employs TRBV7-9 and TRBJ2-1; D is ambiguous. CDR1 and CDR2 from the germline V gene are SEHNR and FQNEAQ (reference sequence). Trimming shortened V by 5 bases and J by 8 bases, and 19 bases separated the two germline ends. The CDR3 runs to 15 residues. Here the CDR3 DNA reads TGTGCCAGCAGCCCTCGTCTAGATAATAGAGATGAGCAGTTCTTC. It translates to CASSPRLDNRDEQFF. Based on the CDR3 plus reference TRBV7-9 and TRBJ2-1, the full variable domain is DTGVSQNPRHKITKRGQNVTFRCDPISEHNRLYWYRQTLGQGPEFLTYFQNEAQLEKSRLLSDRFSAERPKGSFSTLEIQRTEQGDSAMYLCASSPRLDNRDEQFFGPGTRLTVL.

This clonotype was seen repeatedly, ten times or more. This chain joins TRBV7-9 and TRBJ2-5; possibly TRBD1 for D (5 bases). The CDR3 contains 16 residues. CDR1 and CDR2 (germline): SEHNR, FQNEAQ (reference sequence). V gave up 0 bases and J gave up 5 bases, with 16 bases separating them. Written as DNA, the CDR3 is TGTGCCAGCAGCTTAGCATCCCACAGGCGTGGGGAGACCCAGTACTTC. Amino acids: CASSLASHRRGETQYF.

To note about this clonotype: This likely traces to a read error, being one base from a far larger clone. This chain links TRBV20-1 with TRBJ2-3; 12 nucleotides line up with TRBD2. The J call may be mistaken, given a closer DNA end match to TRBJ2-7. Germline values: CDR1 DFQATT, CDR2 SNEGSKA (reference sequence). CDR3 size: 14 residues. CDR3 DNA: TGCAGTGCTAGAGTACTAGCGGGAGGAGGTGAGCAGTACTTC. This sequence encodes CSARVLAGGGEQYF.